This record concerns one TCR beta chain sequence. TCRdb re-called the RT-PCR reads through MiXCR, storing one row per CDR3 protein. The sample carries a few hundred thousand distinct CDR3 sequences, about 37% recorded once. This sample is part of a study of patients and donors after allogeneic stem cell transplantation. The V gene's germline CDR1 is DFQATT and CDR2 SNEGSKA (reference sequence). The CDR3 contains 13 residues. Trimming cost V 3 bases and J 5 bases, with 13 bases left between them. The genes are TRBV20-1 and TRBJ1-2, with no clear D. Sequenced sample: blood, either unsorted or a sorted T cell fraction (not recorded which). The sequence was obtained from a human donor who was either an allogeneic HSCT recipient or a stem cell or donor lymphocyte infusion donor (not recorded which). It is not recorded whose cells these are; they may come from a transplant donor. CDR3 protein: CSARTAFRYGYTF. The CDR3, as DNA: TGCAGTGCTAGGACTGCCTTTAGGTATGGCTACACCTTC.